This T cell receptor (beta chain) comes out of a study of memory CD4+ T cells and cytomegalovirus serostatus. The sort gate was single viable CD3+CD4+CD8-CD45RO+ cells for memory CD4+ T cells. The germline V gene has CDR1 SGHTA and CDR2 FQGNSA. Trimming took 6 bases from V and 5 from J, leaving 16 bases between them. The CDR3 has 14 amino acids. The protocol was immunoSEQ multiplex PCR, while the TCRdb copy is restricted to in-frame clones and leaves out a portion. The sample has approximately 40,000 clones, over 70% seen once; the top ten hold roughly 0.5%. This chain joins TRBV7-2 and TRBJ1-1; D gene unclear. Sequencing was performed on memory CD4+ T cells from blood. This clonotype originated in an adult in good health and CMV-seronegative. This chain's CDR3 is CASRQSGIRTEAFF. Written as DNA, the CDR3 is TGTGCCAGCAGACAATCAGGTATACGTACTGAAGCTTTCTTT.